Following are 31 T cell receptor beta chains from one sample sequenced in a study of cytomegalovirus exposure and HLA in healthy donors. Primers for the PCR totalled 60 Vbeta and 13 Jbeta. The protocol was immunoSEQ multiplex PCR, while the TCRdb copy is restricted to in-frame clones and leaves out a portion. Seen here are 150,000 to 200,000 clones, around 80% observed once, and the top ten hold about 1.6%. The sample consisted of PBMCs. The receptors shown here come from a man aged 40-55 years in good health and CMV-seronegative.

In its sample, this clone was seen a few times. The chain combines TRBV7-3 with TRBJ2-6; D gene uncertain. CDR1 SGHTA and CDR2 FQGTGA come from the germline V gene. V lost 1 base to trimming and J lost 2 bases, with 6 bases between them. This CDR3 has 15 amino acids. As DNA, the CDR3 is TGTGCCAGCAGCTTAAGACTCCCTGGGGCCAACGTCCTGACTTTC. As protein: CASSLRLPGANVLTF.

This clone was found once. The CDR3 sequence: CASSPKLDTNEKLFF. The CDR3 bases are TGTGCCAGCAGCCCTAAACTGGACACGAATGAAAAACTGTTTTTT. V is TRBV5-6 and J is TRBJ1-4; possible D gene TRBD1, 5 bases. The germline V gene has CDR1 SGHDT and CDR2 YYEEEE. Trimming cost V 4 bases and J 5 bases, with 15 bases left between them. CDR3 length equals 15 residues.

CDR3 coding DNA: TGCAGCGTTCGAATCGGTCGGGGCTACACCTTC. Its translation: CSVRIGRGYTF. The J gene is TRBJ1-2, the V gene TRBV29-1; D unclear. V dropped 5 bases and J dropped 8 bases, with 12 bases sitting between them. CDR3 length equals 11 residues. CDR1 SQVTM and CDR2 ANQGSEA come from the germline V gene.

The DNA for the CDR3 is TGTGCCAGCAGCCCGGGGACAGGGGTCGAGACCCAGTACTTC. It specifies CASSPGTGVETQYF. The chain employs TRBV7-2 and TRBJ2-5; 10 nucleotides match TRBD1. V trimming: 5 bases; J trimming: 5 bases; junction bases outside the gene matches: 5. CDR1 is SGHTA, CDR2 FQGNSA, per germline. This CDR3 is 14 amino acids long.

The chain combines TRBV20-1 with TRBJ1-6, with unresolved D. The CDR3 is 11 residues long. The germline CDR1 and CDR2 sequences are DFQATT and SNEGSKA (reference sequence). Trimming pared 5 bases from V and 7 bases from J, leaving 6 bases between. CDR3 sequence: CSAPQNSPLHF. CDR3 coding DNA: TGCAGTGCTCCCCAGAATTCACCCCTCCACTTT.

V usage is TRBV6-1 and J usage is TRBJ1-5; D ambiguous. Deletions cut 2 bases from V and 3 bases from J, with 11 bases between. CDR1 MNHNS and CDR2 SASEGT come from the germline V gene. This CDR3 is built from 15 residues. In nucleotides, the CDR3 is TGTGCCAGCAGTGAATCGGTTCTCCCCAATCAGCCCCAGCATTTT. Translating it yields CASSESVLPNQPQHF.

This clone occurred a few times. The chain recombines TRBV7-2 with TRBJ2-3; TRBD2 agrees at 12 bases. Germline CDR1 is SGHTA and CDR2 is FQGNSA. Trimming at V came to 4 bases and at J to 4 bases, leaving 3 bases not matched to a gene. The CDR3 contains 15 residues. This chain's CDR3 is CASSSSGRAPDTQYF. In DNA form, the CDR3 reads TGTGCCAGCAGCTCTAGCGGGAGGGCCCCAGATACGCAGTATTTT.

CDR3 sequence: CAWRSAGRLNEQFF. CDR3 coding DNA: TGTGCCTGGAGGTCAGCGGGTCGGCTCAATGAGCAGTTCTTC. The rearrangement links TRBV30 to TRBJ2-1, with D maybe TRBD2 (6 bases). Germline CDR1 reads GTSNPN; CDR2 reads SVGIG (reference sequence). The CDR3 length is 14 residues. The V gene lost 3 bases and the J gene lost 6 bases, with 15 bases spanning the gap. Drawing the rest from reference TRBV30 and TRBJ2-1, the complete variable domain is SQTIHQWPATLVQPVGSPLSLECTVEGTSNPNLYWYRQAAGRGLQLLFYSVGIGQISSEVPQNLSASRPQDRQFILSSKKLLLSDSGFYLCAWRSAGRLNEQFFGPGTRLTVL.

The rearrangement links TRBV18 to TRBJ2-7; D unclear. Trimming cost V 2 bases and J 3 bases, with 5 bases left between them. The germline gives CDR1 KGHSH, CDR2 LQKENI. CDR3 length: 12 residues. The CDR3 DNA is TGTGCCAGCTCACCAAATCTCTACGAGCAGTACTTC. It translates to CASSPNLYEQYF.

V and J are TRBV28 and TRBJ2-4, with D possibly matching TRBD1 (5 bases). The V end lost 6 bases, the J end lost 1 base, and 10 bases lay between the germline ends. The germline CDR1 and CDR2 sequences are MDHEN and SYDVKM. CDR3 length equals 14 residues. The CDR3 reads CASSPQGAKNIQYF. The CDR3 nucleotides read TGTGCCAGCAGCCCCCAGGGCGCCAAAAACATTCAGTACTTC.

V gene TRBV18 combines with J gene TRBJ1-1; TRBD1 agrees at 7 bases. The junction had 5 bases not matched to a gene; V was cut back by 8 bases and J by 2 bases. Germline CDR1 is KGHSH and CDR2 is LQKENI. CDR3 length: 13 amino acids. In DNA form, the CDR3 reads TGTGCCAGCGGAGGACAGGCCAACACTGAAGCTTTCTTT. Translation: CASGGQANTEAFF.

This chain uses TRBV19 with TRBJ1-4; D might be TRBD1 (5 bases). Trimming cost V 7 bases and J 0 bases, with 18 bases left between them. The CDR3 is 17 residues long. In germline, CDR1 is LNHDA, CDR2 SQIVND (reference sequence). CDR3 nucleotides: TGTGCCAGTACGAAGGGACTCCCAAGGGCAACTAATGAAAAACTGTTTTTT. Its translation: CASTKGLPRATNEKLFF.

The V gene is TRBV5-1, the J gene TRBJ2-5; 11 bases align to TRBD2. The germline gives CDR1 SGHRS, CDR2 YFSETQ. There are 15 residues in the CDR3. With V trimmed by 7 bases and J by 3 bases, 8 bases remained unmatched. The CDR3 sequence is CASGRLAGQEETQYF. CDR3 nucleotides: TGCGCCAGCGGACGACTAGCGGGGCAGGAAGAGACCCAGTACTTC.

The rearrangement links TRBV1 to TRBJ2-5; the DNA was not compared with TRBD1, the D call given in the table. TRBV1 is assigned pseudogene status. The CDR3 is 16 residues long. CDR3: CTSSHTGGMDGETQYF. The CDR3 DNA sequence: TGCACCAGCAGCCACACAGGGGGAATGGATGGGGAGACCCAGTACTTC.

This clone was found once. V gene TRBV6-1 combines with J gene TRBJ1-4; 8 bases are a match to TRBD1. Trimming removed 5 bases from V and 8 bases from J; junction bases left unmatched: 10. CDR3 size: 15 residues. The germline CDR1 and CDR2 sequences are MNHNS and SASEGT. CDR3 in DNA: TGTGCCAGCAGTCCGATTGGACAGGGCCCAGAAAAACTGTTTTTT. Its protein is CASSPIGQGPEKLFF.

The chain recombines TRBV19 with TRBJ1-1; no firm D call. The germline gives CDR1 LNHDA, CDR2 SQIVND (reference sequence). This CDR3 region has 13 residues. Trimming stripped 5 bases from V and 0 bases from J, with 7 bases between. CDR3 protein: CASSFNMNTEAFF. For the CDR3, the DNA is TGTGCCAGTAGTTTTAACATGAACACTGAAGCTTTCTTT.

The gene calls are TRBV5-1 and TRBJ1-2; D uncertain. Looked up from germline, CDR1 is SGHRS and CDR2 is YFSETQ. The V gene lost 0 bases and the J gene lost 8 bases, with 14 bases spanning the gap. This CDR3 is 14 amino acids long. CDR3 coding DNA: TGCGCCAGCAGCTTGGATCGGGGAGTCAGGGGCTACACCTTC. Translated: CASSLDRGVRGYTF.

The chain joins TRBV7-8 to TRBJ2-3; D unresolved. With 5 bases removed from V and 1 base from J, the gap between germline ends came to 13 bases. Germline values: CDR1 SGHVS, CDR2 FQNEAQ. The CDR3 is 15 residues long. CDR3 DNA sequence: TGTGCCAGCAGCCGGGTGAAAACGGGCACAGATACGCAGTATTTT. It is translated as CASSRVKTGTDTQYF.

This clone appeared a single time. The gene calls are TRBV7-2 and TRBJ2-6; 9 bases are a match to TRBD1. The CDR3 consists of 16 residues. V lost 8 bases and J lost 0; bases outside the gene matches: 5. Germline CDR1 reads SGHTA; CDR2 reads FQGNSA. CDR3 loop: CASRDRATSGANVLTF. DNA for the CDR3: TGTGCCAGCCGGGACAGGGCGACCTCTGGGGCCAACGTCCTGACTTTC.

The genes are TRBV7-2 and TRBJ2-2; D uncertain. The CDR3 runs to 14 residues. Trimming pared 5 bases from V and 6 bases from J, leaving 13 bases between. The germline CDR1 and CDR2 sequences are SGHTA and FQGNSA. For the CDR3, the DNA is TGTGCCAGCAGCCTCAATCGGGTAGCCGGGGAGCTGTTTTTT. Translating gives CASSLNRVAGELFF.

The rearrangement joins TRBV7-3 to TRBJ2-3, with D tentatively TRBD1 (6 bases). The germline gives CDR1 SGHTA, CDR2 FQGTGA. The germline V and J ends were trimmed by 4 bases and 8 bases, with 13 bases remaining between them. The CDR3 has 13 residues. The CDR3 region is CASSSGQQGTQYF. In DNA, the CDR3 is TGTGCCAGCAGCTCCGGACAGCAGGGTACGCAGTATTTT.

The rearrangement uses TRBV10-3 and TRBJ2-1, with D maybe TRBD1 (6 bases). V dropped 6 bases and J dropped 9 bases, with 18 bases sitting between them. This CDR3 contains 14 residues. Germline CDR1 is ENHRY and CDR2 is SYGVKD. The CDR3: CAIRRQADGSEQFF. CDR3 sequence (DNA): TGTGCCATCAGGAGACAGGCCGATGGGAGTGAGCAGTTCTTC.

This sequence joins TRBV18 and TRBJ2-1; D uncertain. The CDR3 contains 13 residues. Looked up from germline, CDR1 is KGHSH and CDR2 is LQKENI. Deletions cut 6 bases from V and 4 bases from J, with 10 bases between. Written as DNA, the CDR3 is TGTGCCAGCTCCCCCGGGTTATACAATGAGCAGTTCTTC. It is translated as CASSPGLYNEQFF. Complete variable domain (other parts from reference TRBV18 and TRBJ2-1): NAGVMQNPRHLVRRRGQEARLRCSPMKGHSHVYWYRQLPEEGLKFMVYLQKENIIDESGMPKERFSAEFPKEGPSILRIQQVVRGDSAAYFCASSPGLYNEQFFGPGTRLTVL.

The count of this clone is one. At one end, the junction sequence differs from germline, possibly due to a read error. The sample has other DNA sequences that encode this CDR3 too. The DNA for the CDR3 is TGTGCCAGCAGCCTGGGACTAGCAGTGACCGGAGAGCTGTTTTTT. This gives the protein CASSLGLAVTGELFF. The chain has TRBV7-2 and TRBJ2-2; TRBD2 matches 9 bases. Germline-derived CDR1 and CDR2 are SGHTA and FQGNSA. The CDR3 totals 15 residues.

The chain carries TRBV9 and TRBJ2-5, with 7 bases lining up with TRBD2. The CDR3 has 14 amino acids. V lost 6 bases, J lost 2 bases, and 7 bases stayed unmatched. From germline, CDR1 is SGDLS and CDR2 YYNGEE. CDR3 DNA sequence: TGTGCCAGCACCCTGAGCGGGGAACAAGAGACCCAGTACTTC. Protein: CASTLSGEQETQYF.

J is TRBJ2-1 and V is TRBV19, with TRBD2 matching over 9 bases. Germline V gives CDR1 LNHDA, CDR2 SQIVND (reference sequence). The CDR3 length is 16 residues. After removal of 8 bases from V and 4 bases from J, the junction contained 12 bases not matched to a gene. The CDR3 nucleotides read TGTGCCAGTGAGAGTTTCACTAGCGGGCCTTACAATGAGCAGTTCTTC. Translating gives CASESFTSGPYNEQFF.

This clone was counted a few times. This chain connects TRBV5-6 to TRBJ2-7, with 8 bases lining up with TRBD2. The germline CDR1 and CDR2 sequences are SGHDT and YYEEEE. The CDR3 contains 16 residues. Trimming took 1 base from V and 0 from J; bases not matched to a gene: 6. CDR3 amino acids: CASSLSMLAGSYEQYF. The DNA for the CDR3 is TGTGCCAGCAGCTTGTCGATGCTAGCGGGCTCCTACGAGCAGTACTTC.

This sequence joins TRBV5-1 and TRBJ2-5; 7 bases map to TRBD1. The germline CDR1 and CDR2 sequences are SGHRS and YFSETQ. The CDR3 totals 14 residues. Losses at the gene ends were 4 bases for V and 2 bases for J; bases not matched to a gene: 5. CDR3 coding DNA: TGCGCCAGCAGCCCCGGGACAGTACAAGAGACCCAGTACTTC. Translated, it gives CASSPGTVQETQYF.

The chain's CDR3 is CARSGGTGGTEAFF. CDR3 sequence (DNA): TGTGCCAGAAGCGGAGGGACAGGGGGCACTGAAGCTTTCTTT. The chain recombines TRBV5-3 with TRBJ1-1, with 11 bases fitting TRBD1. TRBV5-3 is noted as an ORF with a role that remains uncertain. The CDR3 contains 14 residues. V shed 4 bases and J 4 bases; nucleotides not matched to a gene: 3.

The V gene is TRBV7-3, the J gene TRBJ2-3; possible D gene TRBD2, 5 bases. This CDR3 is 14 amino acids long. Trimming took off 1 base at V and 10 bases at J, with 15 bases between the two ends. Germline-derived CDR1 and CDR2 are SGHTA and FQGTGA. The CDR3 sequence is CASSLSPGSRAQYF. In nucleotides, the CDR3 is TGTGCCAGCAGCTTAAGCCCCGGGTCGCGGGCGCAGTATTTT.

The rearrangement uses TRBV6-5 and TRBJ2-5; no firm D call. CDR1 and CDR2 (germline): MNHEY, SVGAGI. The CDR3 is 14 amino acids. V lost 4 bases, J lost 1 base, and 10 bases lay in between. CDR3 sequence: CASSLRQSQETQYF. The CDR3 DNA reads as TGTGCCAGCAGTTTGAGGCAGTCCCAAGAGACCCAGTACTTC.